The clone carrying this T cell receptor beta chain has only a few counts. The antigen remains undetermined. This CDR3 contains 15 residues. CDR1 is GTSNPN, CDR2 SVGIG, per germline (reference sequence). J lost 4 bases, V lost 4 bases, and 6 bases had no gene match. In TCRdb, the 5' RACE reads were re-called with MiXCR into one record per CDR3 protein. This sample has about 330,000 distinct CDR3 sequences, with roughly 6.8% found just once. This record belongs to a study of T cells after yellow fever vaccination. Study-wide results and caveats: On re-exposure, the response was weaker but peaked faster, at day 5 versus 15. A small share of clonotypes appeared in both CD4 and CD8 compartments.

V usage is TRBV30 and J usage is TRBJ2-3; TRBD2 matches 12 bases. This specimen was PBMCs, taken roughly seven weeks after the first yellow fever vaccination. This receptor was taken from a young man who received the YFV17D yellow fever vaccine. The CDR3 nucleotides are TGTGCCTGGACAACCGGACTAGCGGGGTCAGATACGCAGTATTTT. Its protein is CAWTTGLAGSDTQYF.